This entry lists 32 T cell receptor beta chains sequenced from one sample in a study of blood T cell repertoires in COVID-19. Sequencing used immunoSEQ multiplex PCR; TCRdb keeps in-frame clones, though not all of them. The sample holds roughly 63,000 clones, approximately 92% seen once. Input material: peripheral blood. Every receptor here comes from a man aged 45 to 65 with active COVID-19.

The CDR3 bases are TGTGCCAGCACAACCGTCAGGGACTCTGAAGCTTTCTTT. Protein: CASTTVRDSEAFF. The chain employs TRBV5-6 and TRBJ1-1; maybe TRBD1 (5 bases). The germline CDR1 and CDR2 sequences are SGHDT and YYEEEE. Deletions cut 6 bases from V and 6 bases from J, with 15 bases between. The CDR3 loop spans 13 amino acids. The full variable domain, its missing parts supplied by reference TRBV5-6 and TRBJ1-1, is DAGVTQSPTHLIKTRGQQVTLRCSPKSGHDTVSWYQQALGQGPQFIFQYYEEEERQRGNFPDRFSGHQFPNYSSELNVNALLLGDSALYLCASTTVRDSEAFFGQGTRLTVV.

This chain links TRBV5-1 with TRBJ2-1; 8 bases map to TRBD2. Germline-derived CDR1 and CDR2 are SGHRS and YFSETQ. This CDR3 contains 15 residues. Trimming at V came to 0 bases and at J to 2 bases, leaving 1 base not matched to a gene. CDR3 bases: TGCGCCAGCAGCTTGGGGGGACTAGCCTACAATGAGCAGTTCTTC. Its translation is CASSLGGLAYNEQFF.

The chain is built from TRBV24-1 and TRBJ2-1; no definite D call. Trimming took 3 bases from V and 7 from J, leaving 9 bases between them. The germline gives CDR1 KGHDR, CDR2 SFDVKD. CDR3 length equals 13 residues. The chain's CDR3 is CATSDPSRNEQFF. CDR3 sequence (DNA): TGTGCCACCAGTGATCCGAGCCGTAATGAGCAGTTCTTC.

The chain carries TRBV19 and TRBJ2-1, with 8 bases fitting TRBD2. The CDR3 is made up of 15 amino acids. V lost 6 bases, J lost 6 bases, and 10 bases stayed unmatched. Germline V lookup: CDR1 LNHDA, CDR2 SQIVND (reference sequence). CDR3 coding DNA: TGTGCCAGTAGGAGCGGCGGGGGGCCTTCCAATGAGCAGTTCTTC. It yields the protein CASRSGGGPSNEQFF.

This clone was detected only once. The chain combines TRBV25-1 with TRBJ1-6; no clear D. V was shortened by 5 bases and J by 9 bases, with 11 bases between the two germline ends. CDR1 is MGHDK and CDR2 is SYGVNS in the germline V gene. This CDR3 contains 13 residues. The CDR3 loop is CASSLIGVSPLHF. CDR3 bases: TGTGCCAGCAGTCTTATTGGAGTTTCACCCCTCCACTTT.

CDR3 sequence (DNA): TGTGCCTGGAACTTAGTGTTGAACACTGAAGCTTTCTTT. Translating it yields CAWNLVLNTEAFF. The chain is built from TRBV30 and TRBJ1-1; D is undetermined. This CDR3 has 13 amino acids. CDR1 and CDR2 from the germline V gene are GTSNPN and SVGIG (reference sequence). Trimming removed 4 bases at V and 0 bases at J, with 9 bases between.

The J gene is TRBJ2-2, the V gene TRBV9; 14 nucleotides match TRBD2. Unmatched junction bases numbered 5, after V lost 3 bases and J lost 1 base. Germline V gene sequence: CDR1 SGDLS, CDR2 YYNGEE. The CDR3 sequence is 18 residues long. CDR3 in DNA: TGTGCCAGCAGCGATCCCGGGACTAGCGGGGGGAACACCGGGGAGCTGTTTTTT. Translated, it gives CASSDPGTSGGNTGELFF.

Comment on this clone: At one end, the junction sequence differs from germline, possibly due to a read error. J is TRBJ1-1 and V is TRBV5-6, with D possibly matching TRBD1 (5 bases). The CDR3 covers 11 residues. Germline V CDR1 and CDR2: SGHDT, YYEEEE. This CDR3 is CASTRGGLLIF. For the CDR3, the DNA is TGTGCCAGCACCCGCGGGGGACTCTTAATCTTT.

The chain employs TRBV4-3 and TRBJ2-1; perhaps TRBD1 as D (6 bases). The CDR3 extends over 16 amino acids. V dropped 0 bases and J dropped 8 bases, with 17 bases sitting between them. Germline values: CDR1 LGHNA, CDR2 YSLEER. This CDR3 is CASSQDPSHRVHEQFF. The CDR3 nucleotides are TGCGCCAGCAGCCAAGACCCTAGCCACAGGGTCCATGAGCAGTTCTTC.

CDR3 in amino acids: CASSSRTGDNSPLHF. DNA of the CDR3: TGTGCCAGCAGCTCCCGGACAGGGGATAATTCACCCCTCCACTTT. The chain combines TRBV13 with TRBJ1-6; 9 bases agree with TRBD1. Germline assignment: CDR1 PRHDT and CDR2 FYEKMQ (reference sequence). There are 15 residues in the CDR3. J lost 5 bases, V lost 4 bases, and 3 bases had no gene match. Based on the CDR3 plus reference TRBV13 and TRBJ1-6, the full variable domain is AAGVIQSPRHLIKEKRETATLKCYPIPRHDTVYWYQQGPGQDPQFLISFYEKMQSDKGSIPDRFSAQQFSDYHSELNMSSLELGDSALYFCASSSRTGDNSPLHFGNGTRLTVT.

The chain recombines TRBV10-3 with TRBJ1-1, with D perhaps matching TRBD1 (6 bases). This CDR3 has 14 residues. Between the trimmed V and J ends, which lost 3 bases and 0 bases, there was a span of 8 bases. Looked up from germline, CDR1 is ENHRY and CDR2 is SYGVKD. The CDR3 is CAISDAGVNTEAFF. As DNA, the CDR3 is TGTGCCATCAGTGATGCAGGGGTGAACACTGAAGCTTTCTTT.

V usage is TRBV5-5 and J usage is TRBJ1-1; D is unresolved. This CDR3 is built from 14 residues. CDR1 and CDR2 from the germline V gene are SGHKS and YYEKEE (reference sequence). Trimming shortened V by 0 bases and J by 1 base, and 7 bases separated the two germline ends. CDR3 residues: CASSLAQPNTEAFF. In DNA, the CDR3 is TGTGCCAGCAGCTTGGCACAACCGAACACTGAAGCTTTCTTT.

This chain joins TRBV5-1 and TRBJ2-3, with 12 bases identical to TRBD2. With V trimmed by 3 bases and J by 2 bases, 4 bases remained unmatched. Germline V gene sequence: CDR1 SGHRS, CDR2 YFSETQ. The CDR3 consists of 16 residues. CDR3 DNA: TGCGCCAGCAGCTCTGGACTAGCGGGATTCACAGATACGCAGTATTTT. Translating it yields CASSSGLAGFTDTQYF.

V and J are TRBV9 and TRBJ2-7; the match to TRBD2 covers 9 bases. V lost 4 bases, J lost 1 base, and 6 bases stayed unmatched. The CDR3 spans 15 residues. Germline V gene lookup returns CDR1 SGDLS and CDR2 YYNGEE. This chain's CDR3 is CASSPLAGTSYEQYF. CDR3 sequence (DNA): TGTGCCAGCAGCCCTCTAGCGGGGACTTCCTACGAGCAGTACTTC.

The chain combines TRBV7-2 with TRBJ2-5, with D possibly TRBD2 on 5 matching bases. The CDR3 runs to 14 residues. Per germline, CDR1 SGHTA and CDR2 FQGNSA. The ends were cut back, 4 bases at V and 2 bases at J, with 11 bases in the middle. DNA for the CDR3: TGTGCCAGCAGCTCCCGGAGGTCGCAAGAGACCCAGTACTTC. Its protein is CASSSRRSQETQYF.

This sequence joins TRBV24-1 and TRBJ2-3; 12 bases agree with TRBD1. Germline V gene lookup returns CDR1 KGHDR and CDR2 SFDVKD. This CDR3 is built from 15 residues. Trimming at V came to 4 bases and at J to 5 bases, leaving 3 bases not matched to a gene. The CDR3 sequence is CATSEGTGGLDTQYF. The CDR3 DNA follows: TGTGCCACCAGTGAGGGGACAGGGGGCTTAGATACGCAGTATTTT.

The genes are TRBV18 and TRBJ1-4, with TRBD1 identical over 9 bases. Looked up from germline, CDR1 is KGHSH and CDR2 is LQKENI. The length of the CDR3 is 19 residues. With V trimmed by 5 bases and J by 8 bases, 21 bases remained unmatched. The CDR3 bases are TGTGCCAGCTCATCCACTCCGGGACAGGGTTGGGGAGGAGACGAAAAACTGTTTTTT. Amino acids: CASSSTPGQGWGGDEKLFF.

The chain uses TRBV5-8 and TRBJ2-5; D unclear. Trimming took off 2 bases at V and 5 bases at J, with 4 bases between the two ends. The CDR3 loop spans 11 amino acids. The germline V gene has CDR1 SGHTS and CDR2 YDEGEE. CDR3 nucleotide sequence: TGTGCCAGCAGCTTCCGGGAGACCCAGTACTTC. Protein product: CASSFRETQYF.

The chain is built from TRBV18 and TRBJ1-1, with a possible D match to TRBD1 (6 bases). Germline CDR1 KGHSH, CDR2 LQKENI. V dropped 3 bases and J dropped 0 bases, with 11 bases sitting between them. The CDR3 consists of 15 residues. CDR3 amino acids: CASSPQGHLNTEAFF. The CDR3 DNA is TGTGCCAGCTCACCTCAGGGACACCTGAACACTGAAGCTTTCTTT.

This clone was seen a few times. This chain links TRBV4-3 with TRBJ2-7, with D hard to call. Germline loops: CDR1 LGHNA, CDR2 YSLEER. The ends were cut back, 1 base at V and 7 bases at J, with 11 bases in the middle. The CDR3 sequence is 13 residues long. CDR3 nucleotide sequence: TGCGCCAGCAGCCAAGTATTGCAGGTAGAGCAGTACTTC. Its translation is CASSQVLQVEQYF.

CDR3 DNA sequence: TGTGCCAGCAGCTTAGCACAGAAGAAAGCCGGGGAGCTGTTTTTT. Translating it yields CASSLAQKKAGELFF. The J gene is TRBJ2-2, the V gene TRBV7-9, with D unresolved. The ends were cut back, 0 bases at V and 6 bases at J, with 11 bases in the middle. The V gene's germline CDR1 is SEHNR and CDR2 FQNEAQ (reference sequence). This CDR3 comprises 15 residues.

This chain joins TRBV11-3 and TRBJ2-2; 13 bases are shared with TRBD2. This CDR3 has 18 amino acids. Looked up from germline, CDR1 is SGHNT and CDR2 is YENEEA. J lost 0 bases, V lost 2 bases, and 3 bases had no gene match. The CDR3 protein is CASSLTSGGATNTGELFF. CDR3 nucleotides: TGTGCCAGCAGCTTAACTAGCGGGGGGGCAACGAACACCGGGGAGCTGTTTTTT.

This clone was picked up a small number of times. The chain joins TRBV12-5 to TRBJ1-6; 8 nucleotides agree with TRBD1. V was clipped by 3 bases and J by 8 bases; unmatched bases: 6. The CDR3 covers 15 residues. Germline CDR1 LGHNT, CDR2 FRNRAP. DNA for the CDR3: TGTGCTAGTGGTTTCTCGACAGGGGTGTATTCACCCCTCCACTTT. Amino acids: CASGFSTGVYSPLHF.

V is TRBV9 and J is TRBJ1-1, with D possibly TRBD1 on 6 matching bases. The CDR3 loop spans 17 amino acids. Deletions cut 3 bases from V and 1 base from J, with 19 bases between. Germline V CDR1 and CDR2: SGDLS, YYNGEE. CDR3 amino acids: CASSDYQLGQTNTEAFF. The CDR3 DNA is TGTGCCAGCAGCGATTATCAGCTCGGACAGACGAACACTGAAGCTTTCTTT.

This chain joins TRBV28 and TRBJ1-1, with TRBD1 matching over 7 bases. From germline, CDR1 is MDHEN and CDR2 SYDVKM. The CDR3 covers 14 residues. The V segment lost 6 bases and the J segment 9 bases; nucleotides outside the gene matches: 13. The CDR3 loop reads CASSTPSGQTKAFF. In DNA form, the CDR3 reads TGTGCCAGCAGCACCCCCTCGGGACAGACCAAAGCTTTCTTT.

The count of this clone is one. The rearrangement uses TRBV3-1 (or the pseudogene TRBV3-2) and TRBJ2-3; the match to TRBD2 covers 12 bases. There are 17 residues in the CDR3. Germline V gene lookup returns CDR1 LGHDT and CDR2 YNNKEL (reference sequence). V gave up 4 bases and J gave up 5 bases; unmatched junction bases: 10. In nucleotides, the CDR3 is TGTGCCAGCAGCCGATCTAGCGGGGGGGCCTGGGGAGATACGCAGTATTTT. Protein sequence: CASSRSSGGAWGDTQYF.

J is TRBJ1-6 and V is TRBV19; unclear D gene. This CDR3 comprises 16 residues. Germline CDR1 is LNHDA and CDR2 is SQIVND (reference sequence). V lost 2 bases and J 0 bases, leaving 8 bases between the germline ends. CDR3: CASSITEGSYNSPLHF. The DNA for the CDR3 is TGTGCCAGTAGTATAACAGAGGGCTCCTATAATTCACCCCTCCACTTT.

This sequence joins TRBV5-1 and TRBJ2-2; 8 bases line up with TRBD1. CDR1 is SGHRS and CDR2 is YFSETQ in the germline V gene. V was clipped by 5 bases and J by 6 bases; unmatched bases: 12. CDR3 length: 16 residues. CDR3 nucleotide sequence: TGCGCCAGCAGTCCCCTCACAGGGGGAATCGCCGGGGAGCTGTTTTTT. Translating it yields CASSPLTGGIAGELFF.

CDR3: CSVSKTGTGNEQYF. Written as DNA, the CDR3 is TGCAGCGTATCAAAAACCGGGACAGGGAACGAGCAGTACTTC. The gene calls are TRBV29-1 and TRBJ2-7, with 9 bases that match TRBD1. This CDR3 region has 14 residues. Germline V gene data show CDR1 as SQVTM and CDR2 as ANQGSEA. The trim removed 6 bases at V and 5 bases at J, leaving 11 bases unmatched.

This clone has only a few counts. This chain joins TRBV5-4 and TRBJ1-1, with D possibly TRBD1 on 5 matching bases. V lost 5 bases and J lost 1, with 15 bases in between. Germline loops: CDR1 SGHNT, CDR2 YYREEE (reference sequence). The CDR3 totals 15 residues. The CDR3 DNA is TGTGCCAGCAGGGCCCTCGGGGGAACGAACACTGAAGCTTTCTTT. Protein product: CASRALGGTNTEAFF.

The J gene is TRBJ2-7, the V gene TRBV18, with D perhaps TRBD1 (6 bases). Germline V gene data show CDR1 as KGHSH and CDR2 as LQKENI. Trimming removed 3 bases at V and 2 bases at J, with 20 bases between. This CDR3 has 17 residues. The CDR3 sequence is CASSPGPQGVGTYEQYF. CDR3 in DNA: TGTGCCAGCTCACCGGGACCACAGGGAGTGGGAACCTACGAGCAGTACTTC.

CDR3 DNA: TGTGCCAGCGCTTCCGGGACAGCGGACACCGGGGAGCTGTTTTTT. Translation: CASASGTADTGELFF. The rearrangement uses TRBV18 and TRBJ2-2, with 7 positions matching TRBD1. Germline lookup yields CDR1 KGHSH and CDR2 LQKENI. V shed 8 bases, J shed 3 bases, and the junction held 9 bases outside the gene matches. This CDR3 has 15 amino acids.